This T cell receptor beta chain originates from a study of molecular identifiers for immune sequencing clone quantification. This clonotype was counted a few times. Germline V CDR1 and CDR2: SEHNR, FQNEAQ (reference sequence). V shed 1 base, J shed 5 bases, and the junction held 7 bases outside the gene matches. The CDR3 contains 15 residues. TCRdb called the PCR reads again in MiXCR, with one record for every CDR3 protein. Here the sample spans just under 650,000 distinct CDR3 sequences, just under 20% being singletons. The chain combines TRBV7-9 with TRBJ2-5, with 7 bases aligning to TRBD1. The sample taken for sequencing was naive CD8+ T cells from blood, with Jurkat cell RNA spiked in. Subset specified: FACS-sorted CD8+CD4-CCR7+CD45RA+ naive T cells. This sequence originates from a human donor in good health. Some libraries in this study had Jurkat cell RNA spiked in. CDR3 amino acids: CASSLEGQSWETQYF. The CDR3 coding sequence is TGTGCCAGCAGCTTAGAGGGACAGAGTTGGGAGACCCAGTACTTC.